The 17 T cell receptor beta chains presented below share a single source sample, sequenced in a study of control samples from healthy donors and cancer patients. The method was immunoSEQ multiplex PCR; TCRdb's version includes in-frame clones alone and lacks a portion of them. The sample consists of approximately 82,000 clones, roughly 93% of them appearing once. The sample was PBMCs. The receptors stem from a middle-aged woman with lung cancer.

This clone was counted a single time. The V and J genes are TRBV5-1 and TRBJ2-1; D gene uncertain. Per germline, CDR1 SGHRS and CDR2 YFSETQ. With 1 base removed from V and 2 bases from J, the gap between germline ends came to 4 bases. CDR3 length: 13 amino acids. The CDR3 DNA sequence: TGCGCCAGCAGCTTGACGGCCTACAATGAGCAGTTCTTC. Its translation is CASSLTAYNEQFF.

A single count supports this clone. This chain connects TRBV28 to TRBJ2-7; no reliable D call. Trimming removed 1 base from V and 6 bases from J, with 7 bases in between. This CDR3 is 12 amino acids long. Germline assignment: CDR1 MDHEN and CDR2 SYDVKM. The CDR3: CASSLYLSEQYF. DNA for the CDR3: TGTGCCAGCAGTTTATACCTCTCCGAGCAGTACTTC.

This clone showed up just once. The rearrangement links TRBV19 to TRBJ2-5, with 8 bases matching TRBD1. V shed 0 bases and J 3 bases; nucleotides not matched to a gene: 9. Germline assignment: CDR1 LNHDA and CDR2 SQIVND (reference sequence). The CDR3 is made up of 17 amino acids. CDR3 in DNA: TGTGCCAGTAGTATAGACCCTGTCTTGGACAGGGAAGAGACCCAGTACTTC. It is translated as CASSIDPVLDREETQYF. Combining the CDR3 with reference TRBV19 and TRBJ2-5 gives the whole variable domain DGGITQSPKYLFRKEGQNVTLSCEQNLNHDAMYWYRQDPGQGLRLIYYSQIVNDFQKGDIAEGYSVSREKKESFPLTVTSAQKNPTAFYLCASSIDPVLDREETQYFGPGTRLLVL.

The chain employs TRBV6-5 and TRBJ2-7, with 8 nucleotides matching TRBD2. The CDR3 is 15 residues long. J lost 2 bases, V lost 8 bases, and 11 bases had no gene match. Germline CDR1 reads MNHEY; CDR2 reads SVGAGI. CDR3 in amino acids: CASAPGGGGTYEQYF. The CDR3 DNA reads as TGTGCCAGCGCGCCCGGGGGGGGTGGTACCTACGAGCAGTACTTC.

This clone has a single count. The chain links TRBV3-1 (or the pseudogene TRBV3-2) to TRBJ2-1, with D tentatively TRBD1 (7 bases). The CDR3 runs 14 residues. CDR1 and CDR2 (germline): LGHDT, YNNKEL (reference sequence). The V and J ends lost 4 bases and 7 bases respectively, with 14 bases between them. CDR3 sequence reads: CASSLRDSFNEQFF. CDR3 bases: TGTGCCAGCAGCCTGCGGGACAGTTTTAATGAGCAGTTCTTC.

V usage is TRBV18 and J usage is TRBJ1-5, with TRBD1 matching over 10 bases. With 4 bases clipped from V and 6 bases from J, the junction kept 9 bases outside the gene matches. There are 16 residues in the CDR3. Per germline, CDR1 KGHSH and CDR2 LQKENI. CDR3 sequence reads: CASSLETGGEGQPQHF. CDR3 nucleotides: TGTGCCAGCTCACTAGAGACAGGGGGCGAAGGTCAGCCCCAGCATTTT.

J is TRBJ1-4 and V is TRBV28; 9 bases are shared with TRBD1. The germline gives CDR1 MDHEN, CDR2 SYDVKM. The CDR3 sequence is 15 residues long. V shed 4 bases, J shed 8 bases, and the junction held 8 bases outside the gene matches. CDR3 bases: TGTGCCAGCAGTTCTCCCGGGACAGGGAACGAAAAACTGTTTTTT. Translation: CASSSPGTGNEKLFF.

The chain is built from TRBV18 and TRBJ1-2; TRBD1 agrees at 7 bases. Trimming removed 3 bases from V and 5 bases from J; junction bases left unmatched: 9. In germline, CDR1 is KGHSH, CDR2 LQKENI. The CDR3 is 15 residues long. Written as DNA, the CDR3 is TGTGCCAGCTCACCCCAAGACAGGGTTCGGTATGGCTACACCTTC. It codes for CASSPQDRVRYGYTF.

The rearrangement joins TRBV9 to TRBJ1-4, with a tentative D call TRBD1 (5 bases). Deletions cut 2 bases from V and 5 bases from J, with 7 bases between. CDR1 is SGDLS, CDR2 YYNGEE, per germline. CDR3 length: 13 residues. CDR3 loop: CASSVGQNEKLFF. The CDR3 bases are TGTGCCAGCAGCGTGGGGCAGAATGAAAAACTGTTTTTT.

The chain recombines TRBV19 with TRBJ1-4, with D uncertain. With 3 bases removed from V and 5 bases from J, the gap between germline ends came to 10 bases. This CDR3 has 14 residues. CDR1 is LNHDA and CDR2 is SQIVND in the germline V gene (reference sequence). This chain's CDR3 is CASSINGLNEKLFF. In DNA, the CDR3 is TGTGCCAGTAGTATTAACGGACTCAATGAAAAACTGTTTTTT.

V usage is TRBV27 and J usage is TRBJ1-6, with D possibly matching TRBD1 (5 bases). V lost 3 bases to trimming and J lost 7 bases, with 19 bases between them. Germline loops: CDR1 MNHEY, CDR2 SMNVEV (reference sequence). The CDR3 consists of 17 residues. The DNA of the CDR3 is TGTGCCAGCAGTTTTGATCAGGCTCGGCGGGGCAATTCACCCCTCCACTTT. Translation gives CASSFDQARRGNSPLHF.

A few counts support this clone. The V call is TRBV12-5, the J call TRBJ1-5; 8 bases match TRBD1. The germline V gene encodes CDR1 LGHNT and CDR2 FRNRAP. V was pared by 4 bases and J by 4 bases, with 3 bases of the junction left unmatched. The CDR3 consists of 14 residues. This CDR3 is CASGWGQANQPQHF. DNA of the CDR3: TGTGCTAGTGGTTGGGGACAGGCTAATCAGCCCCAGCATTTT. The full variable domain, completed using reference TRBV12-5 and TRBJ1-5, is DARVTQTPRHKVTEMGQEVTMRCQPILGHNTVFWYRQTMMQGLELLAYFRNRAPLDDSGMPKDRFSAEMPDATLATLKIQPSEPRDSAVYFCASGWGQANQPQHFGDGTRLSIL.

The rearrangement uses TRBV19 and TRBJ1-5, with TRBD1 matching over 8 bases. The CDR3 has 14 residues. Germline values: CDR1 LNHDA, CDR2 SQIVND (reference sequence). V dropped 5 bases and J dropped 7; count of bases not matched to a gene: 7. Written as DNA, the CDR3 is TGTGCCAGTAGTCCTTCAACAGGGGGACAGCCCCAGCATTTT. This encodes CASSPSTGGQPQHF.

J is TRBJ2-5 and V is TRBV3-1 (or the pseudogene TRBV3-2), with D possibly TRBD2 on 5 matching bases. V gave up 3 bases and J gave up 7 bases, with 15 bases separating them. CDR3 length: 14 residues. CDR1 and CDR2 (germline): LGHDT, YNNKEL (reference sequence). In nucleotides, the CDR3 is TGTGCCAGCAGCCAGGGAGACCCCGCCGGGACCCAGTACTTC. As protein: CASSQGDPAGTQYF.

In DNA, the CDR3 is TGTGCCAGCAGCCTCCCGGCACGGGCCCTCGGGGGTGGCTACACCTTC. It encodes CASSLPARALGGGYTF. The chain combines TRBV7-9 with TRBJ1-2, with D possibly TRBD1 on 5 matching bases. This CDR3 is 16 amino acids long. Germline V gives CDR1 SEHNR, CDR2 FQNEAQ (reference sequence). Trimming removed 5 bases from V and 7 bases from J, with 23 bases in between. Variable domain in full (rest from reference TRBV7-9 and TRBJ1-2): DTGVSQNPRHKITKRGQNVTFRCDPISEHNRLYWYRQTLGQGPEFLTYFQNEAQLEKSRLLSDRFSAERPKGSFSTLEIQRTEQGDSAMYLCASSLPARALGGGYTFGSGTRLTVV.

Only one count was recorded for this clone. V usage is TRBV5-6 and J usage is TRBJ1-2; D is perhaps TRBD1 (6 bases). V shed 4 bases and J shed 5 bases, with 18 bases lying between them. Germline values: CDR1 SGHDT, CDR2 YYEEEE. This CDR3 spans 15 amino acids. The CDR3 nucleotides are TGTGCCAGCAGCCCCTTGACAGGCTTTCGGTATGGCTACACCTTC. Protein: CASSPLTGFRYGYTF.

The genes are TRBV15 and TRBJ1-3; 7 positions match TRBD1. The CDR3 extends over 14 amino acids. Trimming at V came to 8 bases and at J to 2 bases, leaving 6 bases not matched to a gene. Germline V gene lookup returns CDR1 LNHNV and CDR2 YYDKDF (reference sequence). The CDR3: CATSQGTPGNTIYF. The CDR3 DNA reads TGTGCCACCTCACAGGGGACCCCTGGAAACACCATATATTTT.